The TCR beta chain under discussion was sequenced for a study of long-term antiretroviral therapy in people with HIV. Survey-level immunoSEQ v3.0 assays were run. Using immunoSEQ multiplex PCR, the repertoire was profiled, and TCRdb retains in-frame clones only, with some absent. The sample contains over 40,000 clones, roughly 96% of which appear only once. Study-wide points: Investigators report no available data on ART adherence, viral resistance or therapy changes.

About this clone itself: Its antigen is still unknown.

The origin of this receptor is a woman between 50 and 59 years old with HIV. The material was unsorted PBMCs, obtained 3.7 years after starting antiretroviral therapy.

The CDR3 DNA is TGTGCCAGCAGCCACGTACCAGGGCCGAACACTGAAGCTTTCTTT. Amino acid sequence: CASSHVPGPNTEAFF. This sequence joins TRBV7-2 and TRBJ1-1, with D perhaps matching TRBD1 (5 bases). CDR1 and CDR2 (germline): SGHTA, FQGNSA. The length of the CDR3 is 15 residues. Trimming shortened V by 5 bases and J by 1 base, and 14 bases separated the two germline ends.